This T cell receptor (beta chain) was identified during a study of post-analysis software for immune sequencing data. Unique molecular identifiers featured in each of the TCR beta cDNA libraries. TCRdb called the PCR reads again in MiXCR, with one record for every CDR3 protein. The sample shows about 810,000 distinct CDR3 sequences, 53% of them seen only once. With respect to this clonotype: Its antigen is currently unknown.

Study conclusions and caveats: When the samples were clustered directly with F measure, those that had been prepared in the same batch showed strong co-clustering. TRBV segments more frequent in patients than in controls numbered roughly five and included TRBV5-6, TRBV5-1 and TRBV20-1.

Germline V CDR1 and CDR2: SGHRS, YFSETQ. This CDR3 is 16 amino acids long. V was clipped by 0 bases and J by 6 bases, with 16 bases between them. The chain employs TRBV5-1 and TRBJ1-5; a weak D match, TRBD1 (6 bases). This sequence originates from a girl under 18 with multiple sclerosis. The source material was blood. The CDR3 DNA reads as TGCGCCAGCAGCTTGGGGGCGGGGGGCTTGGGTCAGCCCCAGCATTTT. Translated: CASSLGAGGLGQPQHF.